The clone carrying this T cell receptor (beta chain) has just one count. The antigen is unknown. These data belong to a study of cytomegalovirus exposure and HLA in healthy donors. Assay used: immunoSEQ multiplex PCR; TCRdb lists only in-frame clones, some missing. The repertoire includes about 280,000 clones, roughly 88% of them detected once, and 0.92% sits in the top ten. Per the germline V gene, CDR1 is SNHLY and CDR2 is FYNNEI. The CDR3 spans 13 residues. With 6 bases removed from V and 0 bases from J, the gap between germline ends came to 8 bases. The study, taken as a whole, reports: High sensitivity and specificity were reportedly achieved when the classifier diagnosed cytomegalovirus status.

The donors were in the roughly 120-subject validation cohort, distinct from the approximately 700-subject first cohort. The sample taken for sequencing was PBMCs. The receptor was derived from a woman between 18 and 30 years old in good health and CMV-seronegative. The chain links TRBV2 to TRBJ1-1; unclear D gene. The CDR3, as DNA: TGTGCCAGCAGGGCAGAACTGAACACTGAAGCTTTCTTT. It codes for CASRAELNTEAFF. Full variable domain (rest looked up from reference TRBV2 and TRBJ1-1): EPEVTQTPSHQVTQMGQEVILRCVPISNHLYFYWYRQILGQKVEFLVSFYNNEISEKSEIFDDQFSVERPDGSNFTLKIRSTKLEDSAMYFCASRAELNTEAFFGQGTRLTVV.